A selection of T cell receptor beta chains follows, all from one sample in a study of control samples from healthy donors and cancer patients. Sequencing used immunoSEQ multiplex PCR; TCRdb keeps in-frame clones, though not all of them. This sample carries around 130,000 clones, about 83% of them seen once, and the ten largest clones take over 10%. Sequencing used blood. The receptors shown here come from a man aged 25 to 40 in good health. Each CDR3 is given with its conserved first and last residue. The D gene is left open where the match is weak. Expanded clones are given a class, and other clones once, few, many or no size at all.

TRBJ1-1	-	-	TRBV2	CASGLSGSGAEAFF	TGTGCCAGCGGCTTATCGGGGAGCGGGGCTGAAGCTTTCTTT
TRBJ2-6	-	-	TRBV6-1	CASSERGAGANVLTF	TGTGCCAGCAGTGAAAGAGGAGCTGGGGCCAACGTCCTGACTTTC
TRBJ2-1	-	-	TRBV29-1	CAEGSSYNEQFF	TGCGCGGAGGGGAGCTCCTACAATGAGCAGTTCTTC
TRBJ1-5	few	-	TRBV4-1	CASSQVLGGGNQPQHF	TGCGCCAGCAGCCAAGTCTTGGGGGGAGGCAATCAGCCCCAGCATTTT
TRBJ1-4	-	TRBD1	TRBV29-1	CSVAYGTGGREKLFF	TGCAGCGTTGCTTATGGGACAGGGGGACGTGAAAAACTGTTTTTT
TRBJ1-2	-	-	TRBV14	CASSQVTGWNYGYTF	TGTGCCAGCAGCCAGGTGACAGGTTGGAACTATGGCTACACCTTC
TRBJ2-4	-	-	TRBV4-2	CASSQFSRDERDIQYF	TGTGCCAGCAGCCAGTTTTCGCGGGACGAGCGTGACATTCAGTACTTC
TRBJ2-7	-	TRBD1	TRBV4-1	CASSHATSGTGRLKDSYEQYF	TGCGCCAGCAGCCACGCGACTTCCGGGACAGGGAGACTGAAGGACAGCTACGAGCAGTACTTC
TRBJ2-3	-	-	TRBV7-3	CASSSSHTDTQYF	TGTGCCAGCAGCTCTAGTCACACAGATACGCAGTATTTT
TRBJ1-2	once	-	TRBV5-1	CASSFVNYGYTF	TGCGCCAGCAGCTTTGTGAACTATGGCTACACCTTC
TRBJ1-2	-	-	TRBV14	CASSQVGLNYGYTF	TGTGCCAGCAGCCAAGTTGGGCTCAACTATGGCTACACCTTC
TRBJ2-7	many	TRBD1	TRBV12-5	CASGRDSYEQYF	TGTGCTAGTGGCAGGGACAGCTACGAGCAGTACTTC
TRBJ1-2	few	TRBD1	TRBV29-1	CSVRQGVFYGYTF	TGCAGCGTTCGACAGGGGGTTTTCTATGGCTACACCTTC
TRBJ1-2	-	-	TRBV7-9	CASSLADGYTF	TGTGCCAGCAGCTTAGCCGATGGCTACACCTTC
TRBJ1-1	-	-	TRBV5-3	CARSFLGHVGTEAFF	TGTGCCAGAAGCTTCCTGGGGCATGTGGGGACTGAAGCTTTCTTT
TRBJ2-7	once	TRBD1	TRBV29-1	CSVNRGLGEQYF	TGCAGCGTGAACAGGGGATTGGGGGAGCAGTACTTC
TRBJ2-2	-	-	TRBV7-9	CASSLGTSPGELFF	TGTGCCAGCAGCTTAGGCACTAGCCCCGGGGAGCTGTTTTTT
TRBJ2-3	-	-	TRBV27	CASSQNRDGYTQYF	TGTGCCAGCAGTCAAAACAGGGATGGATATACGCAGTATTTT
TRBJ1-1	-	-	TRBV6-5	CASRRDSHEAFF	TGTGCCAGCAGACGAGACAGCCATGAAGCTTTCTTT
TRBJ2-2	-	-	TRBV6-1	CASSEQGTGELFF	TGTGCCAGCAGTGAACAGGGGACCGGGGAGCTGTTTTTT
TRBJ2-7	once	TRBD1	TRBV24-1	CATSDPRDRVYEQYF	TGTGCCACCAGTGACCCCCGGGACAGGGTTTACGAGCAGTACTTC
TRBJ1-3	-	TRBD1	TRBV7-2	CASSHDRGSGNTIYF	TGTGCCAGCAGCCACGACAGGGGCTCTGGAAACACCATATATTTT
TRBJ1-1	once	-	TRBV6-5	CASSYSEVYTEAFF	TGTGCCAGCAGTTACTCGGAGGTTTACACTGAAGCTTTCTTT
TRBJ2-1	-	-	TRBV7-2	CASSPRQVYNEQFF	TGTGCCAGCAGCCCTCGACAGGTCTACAATGAGCAGTTCTTC
TRBJ2-5	-	-	TRBV6-1	CASSETGLRGITQETQYF	TGTGCCAGCAGTGAAACGGGTCTGAGGGGCATCACTCAAGAGACCCAGTACTTC
TRBJ2-3	-	-	TRBV19	CASSIRDTSDGTQYF	TGTGCCAGTAGTATCCGGGATACCTCGGATGGTACGCAGTATTTT
TRBJ2-1	-	TRBD1	TRBV24-1	CATSDLMGQGSDEQFF	TGTGCCACCAGTGATTTGATGGGACAGGGGAGCGATGAGCAGTTCTTC
TRBJ2-2	-	-	TRBV9	CASSVGVGQGTGELFF	TGTGCCAGCAGCGTAGGGGTAGGGCAGGGCACCGGGGAGCTGTTTTTT
TRBJ1-4	-	-	TRBV5-1	CASSSTGATNEKLFF	TGCGCCAGCAGCTCGACAGGAGCAACTAATGAAAAACTGTTTTTT